What follows are 26 T cell receptor beta chains derived from one specimen sequenced in a study of blood T cell repertoires in COVID-19 (dated by TCRdb to the early 2020s). Library preparation employed the immunoSEQ multiplex PCR assay. In TCRdb, the immuneACCESS table is reduced to in-frame sequences with V and J assigned. These tables do not hold every clone; where another copy was compared, an unresolved V gene accounts for under half, and the others remain unexplained. In this sample the table shows under 300,000 clones, 65% to 85% of which occur a single time. The ten largest clones add up to 4.5% to 7% of the sample. The sequencing sample was made of peripheral blood. Every receptor here comes from a man older than 75 with acute or convalescent COVID-19.

This clone appeared a single time. J is TRBJ2-3 and V is TRBV13, with 10 bases aligning to TRBD1. CDR1 PRHDT and CDR2 FYEKMQ come from the germline V gene (reference sequence). Germline trimming cut 2 bases from V and 2 bases from J; bases unmatched to any gene: 4. This CDR3 region has 16 residues. This CDR3 is CASSLTGTGVTDTQYF. DNA of the CDR3: TGTGCCAGCAGCTTAACCGGGACAGGGGTCACAGATACGCAGTATTTT.

The chain joins TRBV7-9 to TRBJ1-2, with D hard to call. The CDR3 spans 15 residues. Trimming shortened V by 1 base and J by 4 bases, and 13 bases separated the two germline ends. Germline CDR1 and CDR2: SEHNR and FQNEAQ (reference sequence). Here the CDR3 DNA reads TGTGCCAGCAGCTTAGAGGCAGGTCTTCTCTATGGCTACACCTTC. Translating gives CASSLEAGLLYGYTF.

J is TRBJ1-5 and V is TRBV27; D uncertain. The germline gives CDR1 MNHEY, CDR2 SMNVEV (reference sequence). The CDR3 is 15 amino acids. V lost 1 base to trimming and J lost 5 bases, with 12 bases between them. CDR3 in DNA: TGTGCCAGCAGTTTATTCGGGGTGCGCGATCAGCCCCAGCATTTT. Translated, it gives CASSLFGVRDQPQHF.

The chain combines TRBV9 with TRBJ1-3; D may be TRBD1 (5 bases). V was pared by 4 bases and J by 1 base, with 12 bases between. Germline lookup yields CDR1 SGDLS and CDR2 YYNGEE. The CDR3 runs to 15 residues. CDR3 DNA: TGTGCCAGCAGCCCCGGCCAGGGTTCTGGAAACACCATATATTTT. It specifies CASSPGQGSGNTIYF.

This chain uses TRBV21-1 with TRBJ2-5; TRBD2 is taken as the D call from the table, unchecked against the DNA. TRBV21-1 is a pseudogene. The CDR3 sequence is 17 residues long. CDR3 nucleotide sequence: TGTGCCAGCAGCCCCACCTCCAATAGCGGCTCCCAAGAGACCCAGTACTTC. As protein: CASSPTSNSGSQETQYF.

V usage is TRBV20-1 and J usage is TRBJ2-4, with D possibly being TRBD1 (6 bases). The germline V and J ends were trimmed by 6 bases and 11 bases, with 11 bases remaining between them. Germline CDR1 and CDR2: DFQATT and SNEGSKA (reference sequence). The CDR3 is made up of 10 amino acids. The CDR3 bases are TGCAGTGCCCAAGCAGGGGTTCAGTACTTC. Its translation: CSAQAGVQYF.

This sequence joins TRBV18 and TRBJ2-6; possible D gene TRBD1, 5 bases. The germline V gene has CDR1 KGHSH and CDR2 LQKENI. V dropped 2 bases and J dropped 0 bases, with 11 bases sitting between them. CDR3 size: 17 residues. The CDR3 nucleotides read TGTGCCAGCTCACCAGGACAAGCCCTCTCTGGGGCCAACGTCCTGACTTTC. It codes for CASSPGQALSGANVLTF.

The V gene is TRBV5-1, the J gene TRBJ2-1; 7 nucleotides agree with TRBD1. CDR3 length equals 15 residues. Germline V gives CDR1 SGHRS, CDR2 YFSETQ. V dropped 2 bases and J dropped 3; count of bases not matched to a gene: 5. In DNA, the CDR3 is TGCGCCAGCAGCTTCGGGACAGTGATCTACAATGAGCAGTTCTTC. Its translation: CASSFGTVIYNEQFF.

This rearrangement joins TRBV25-1 to TRBJ2-3; D gene uncertain. Per the germline V gene, CDR1 is MGHDK and CDR2 is SYGVNS. Trimming removed 4 bases from V and 5 bases from J, with 10 bases in between. This CDR3 region has 13 residues. CDR3 DNA sequence: TGTGCCAGCAGTGGCCCACAAGAAGATACGCAGTATTTT. Translation: CASSGPQEDTQYF.

V is TRBV9 and J is TRBJ2-2; 7 nucleotides agree with TRBD2. The CDR3 is 15 amino acids. The V and J ends lost 3 bases and 6 bases, in that order; junction bases with no gene match: 8. Germline CDR1 and CDR2: SGDLS and YYNGEE. The DNA of the CDR3 is TGTGCCAGCAGCGCCCTAACGGGGGGATCCGGGGAGCTGTTTTTT. Residues: CASSALTGGSGELFF.

The chain couples TRBV10-3 to TRBJ2-7; 8 bases align to TRBD2. CDR1 and CDR2 (germline): ENHRY, SYGVKD. After removal of 3 bases from V and 3 bases from J, the junction contained 7 bases not matched to a gene. The CDR3 consists of 15 residues. CDR3 loop: CAISELADGGYEQYF. The DNA for the CDR3 is TGTGCCATCAGTGAACTAGCGGATGGTGGCTACGAGCAGTACTTC.

The chain carries TRBV5-6 and TRBJ1-1; no clear D. Trimming removed 5 bases at V and 5 bases at J, with 13 bases between. Germline CDR1 is SGHDT and CDR2 is YYEEEE. The CDR3 sequence is 13 residues long. The chain's CDR3 is CASRVISGTEAFF. The CDR3 coding sequence is TGTGCCAGCAGGGTGATCTCGGGTACTGAAGCTTTCTTT.

The gene calls are TRBV7-5 and TRBJ1-5. TRBV7-5 is annotated as a pseudogene. This CDR3 is built from 16 residues. This CDR3 reads CARSLVEAGPNQPQHF. The CDR3 region has the DNA TGTGCCAGAAGCTTAGTCGAGGCGGGACCTAATCAGCCCCAGCATTTT.

J is TRBJ2-1 and V is TRBV6-5; TRBD2 matches at 7 bases. The V and J ends lost 5 bases and 9 bases, in that order; junction bases with no gene match: 13. Germline lookup yields CDR1 MNHEY and CDR2 SVGAGI. The CDR3 runs 15 residues. CDR3 residues: CASSTQTSSFPEQFF. CDR3 coding DNA: TGTGCCAGCAGTACGCAGACTAGCTCCTTTCCTGAGCAGTTCTTC.

This clone was seen more than once but under ten times. The chain uses TRBV9 and TRBJ2-2; TRBD2 matches 8 bases. This CDR3 is built from 16 residues. CDR1 SGDLS and CDR2 YYNGEE come from the germline V gene. Trimming removed 5 bases from V and 4 bases from J; junction bases left unmatched: 10. The CDR3 region is CASSIAPAGVTGELFF. CDR3 in DNA: TGTGCCAGCAGTATAGCCCCAGCGGGAGTCACCGGGGAGCTGTTTTTT.

This sequence joins TRBV19 and TRBJ1-5, with D tentatively TRBD1 (5 bases). Germline loops: CDR1 LNHDA, CDR2 SQIVND (reference sequence). Trimming left V 7 bases short and J 9 bases short, with 10 bases between. The CDR3 covers 11 residues. The CDR3 nucleotides are TGTGCCAGTACATTCGGGGGGCCCCAGCATTTT. This codes for CASTFGGPQHF.

V is TRBV7-2 and J is TRBJ2-3; 12 positions agree with TRBD2. CDR1 is SGHTA and CDR2 is FQGNSA in the germline V gene. J gave up 2 bases and V 5 bases, and 5 bases lay outside the gene matches. The CDR3 extends over 16 amino acids. For the CDR3, the DNA is TGTGCCAGCAGCCCGAGACTAGCGGGGGCCACAGATACGCAGTATTTT. Residues: CASSPRLAGATDTQYF.

This clone was seen a single time. The chain links TRBV5-1 to TRBJ1-1; TRBD1 is a possible D gene (6 bases). This CDR3 has 15 residues. CDR1 SGHRS and CDR2 YFSETQ come from the germline V gene. The ends were cut back, 4 bases at V and 4 bases at J, with 17 bases in the middle. The CDR3 DNA follows: TGCGCCAGCAGCCGGACCGAACAGGGCGGCACTGAAGCTTTCTTT. Translation gives CASSRTEQGGTEAFF.

The chain uses TRBV5-1 and TRBJ2-5; 12 positions match TRBD2. Germline loops: CDR1 SGHRS, CDR2 YFSETQ. After removal of 0 bases from V and 5 bases from J, the junction contained 5 bases not matched to a gene. The CDR3 is 16 amino acids. Written as DNA, the CDR3 is TGCGCCAGCAGCTTGGGGACTAGCGGGGCCCGGGAGACCCAGTACTTC. Residues: CASSLGTSGARETQYF.

The chain carries TRBV6-1 and TRBJ2-7; 9 bases fit TRBD1. After removal of 0 bases from V and 6 bases from J, the junction contained 9 bases not matched to a gene. This CDR3 is 16 amino acids long. CDR1 and CDR2 (germline): MNHNS, SASEGT. This CDR3 reads CASSEATHRGLSEQYF. CDR3 sequence (DNA): TGTGCCAGCAGTGAAGCTACCCACAGGGGGCTTAGCGAGCAGTACTTC.

V usage is TRBV5-5 and J usage is TRBJ2-5; no clear D. Germline V gene sequence: CDR1 SGHKS, CDR2 YYEKEE (reference sequence). With 0 bases removed from V and 1 base from J, the gap between germline ends came to 10 bases. The CDR3 runs 15 residues. The CDR3 spells CASSLAVAPQETQYF. For the CDR3, the DNA is TGTGCCAGCAGCTTGGCCGTGGCCCCCCAAGAGACCCAGTACTTC.

The rearrangement joins TRBV7-3 to TRBJ2-1; 8 bases fit TRBD2. CDR1 SGHTA and CDR2 FQGTGA come from the germline V gene. V lost 1 base to trimming and J lost 5 bases; unmatched junction nucleotides: 7. CDR3 length: 16 amino acids. CDR3 sequence reads: CASSLIGSGTDNEQFF. Here the CDR3 DNA reads TGTGCCAGCAGCTTAATTGGTAGCGGGACGGACAATGAGCAGTTCTTC.

The CDR3 protein is CASRTGGTARMGPQHF. CDR3 sequence (DNA): TGTGCCAGCAGAACGGGCGGGACAGCGAGGATGGGGCCCCAGCATTTT. The chain carries TRBV28 and TRBJ1-5, with 7 bases aligning to TRBD1. This CDR3 has 16 amino acids. Germline V gene sequence: CDR1 MDHEN, CDR2 SYDVKM. V shed 6 bases and J 9 bases; nucleotides not matched to a gene: 17.

The chain uses TRBV25-1 and TRBJ2-7; D is unclear. The germline gives CDR1 MGHDK, CDR2 SYGVNS. Trimming removed 1 base at V and 6 bases at J, with 4 bases between. This CDR3 has 11 amino acids. The CDR3 nucleotides read TGTGCCAGCAGTGAATTGCGCGAGCAGTACTTC. Translating gives CASSELREQYF.

The chain has TRBV5-4 and TRBJ2-4, with 8 nucleotides matching TRBD1. J lost 8 bases, V lost 4 bases, and 5 bases had no gene match. Germline assignment: CDR1 SGHNT and CDR2 YYREEE (reference sequence). This CDR3 is built from 13 residues. The CDR3 DNA follows: TGTGCCAGCAGCCGAGACAGGGGTGACATTCAGTACTTC. It specifies CASSRDRGDIQYF.

V gene TRBV6-5 combines with J gene TRBJ2-5; maybe TRBD2 (6 bases). The V end lost 6 bases, the J end lost 5 bases, and 13 bases lay between the germline ends. This CDR3 is 13 amino acids long. CDR1 and CDR2 (germline): MNHEY, SVGAGI. CDR3 DNA sequence: TGTGCCAGCAGCGTCCAGCGGGTTGAGACCCAGTACTTC. Its translation: CASSVQRVETQYF.